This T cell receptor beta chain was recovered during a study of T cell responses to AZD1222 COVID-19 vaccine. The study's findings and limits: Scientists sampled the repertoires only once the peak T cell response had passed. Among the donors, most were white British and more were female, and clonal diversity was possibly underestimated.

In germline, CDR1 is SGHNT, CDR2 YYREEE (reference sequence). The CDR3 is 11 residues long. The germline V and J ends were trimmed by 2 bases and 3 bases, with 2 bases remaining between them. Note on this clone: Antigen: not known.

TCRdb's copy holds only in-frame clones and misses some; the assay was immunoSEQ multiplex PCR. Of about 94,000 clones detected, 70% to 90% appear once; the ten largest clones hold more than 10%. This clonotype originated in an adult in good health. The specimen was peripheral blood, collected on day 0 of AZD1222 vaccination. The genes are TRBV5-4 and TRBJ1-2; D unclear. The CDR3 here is CASSLDYGYTF. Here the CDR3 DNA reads TGTGCCAGCAGCTTAGACTATGGCTACACCTTC.